Presented here are 29 T cell receptor beta chains from one specimen sequenced in a study of CD8+ T cells in alopecia areata. cDNA reverse transcribed from extracted RNA served as the sequencing template. TCRdb keeps only in-frame clones here, not all; method: immunoSEQ multiplex PCR. The table lists 100,000 to 150,000 clones, around 49% of them singletons. The sequencing used CD8+ T cells sorted from blood, collected at week 0. The receptors shown here come from a human donor with alopecia areata.

The V and J genes are TRBV29-1 and TRBJ2-1, with D perhaps matching TRBD1 (6 bases). Germline assignment: CDR1 SQVTM and CDR2 ANQGSEA. V was clipped by 7 bases and J by 6 bases, with 31 bases between them. This CDR3 region has 18 residues. CDR3 residues: CSDGTPRVATGNGNEQFF. CDR3 bases: TGCAGCGACGGGACCCCCCGTGTCGCCACAGGGAATGGCAATGAGCAGTTCTTC.

The chain carries TRBV5-4 and TRBJ2-5; no clear D. CDR3 length: 12 residues. Germline V gives CDR1 SGHNT, CDR2 YYREEE (reference sequence). V lost 2 bases, J lost 5 bases, and 7 bases lay in between. The CDR3 DNA follows: TGTGCCAGCAGCTTTTCCCCTGAGACCCAGTACTTC. Its protein product is CASSFSPETQYF.

Comment on this clone: The same CDR3 arises from other DNA sequences in this sample as well. The chain has TRBV9 and TRBJ1-2; D unclear. The length of the CDR3 is 13 residues. The germline gives CDR1 SGDLS, CDR2 YYNGEE. V dropped 0 bases and J dropped 3 bases, with 6 bases sitting between them. The chain's CDR3 is CASSVGTDYGYTF. The CDR3 DNA sequence: TGTGCCAGCAGCGTAGGGACTGACTATGGCTACACCTTC.

This chain uses TRBV4-3 with TRBJ1-2; weak D call: TRBD1 (5 bases). From germline, CDR1 is LGHNA and CDR2 YSLEER. This CDR3 has 14 residues. V was trimmed by 0 bases and J by 9 bases, leaving 14 bases between them. The CDR3 DNA follows: TGCGCCAGCAGCCAAGATCGGACATCTCCCCGCTACACCTTC. Residues: CASSQDRTSPRYTF.

The chain combines TRBV6-5 with TRBJ2-5, with a tentative D call TRBD1 (5 bases). Between the trimmed V and J ends, which lost 6 bases and 1 base, there was a span of 12 bases. Germline V gives CDR1 MNHEY, CDR2 SVGAGI. The CDR3 is made up of 14 amino acids. The CDR3 is CASRSGHVQETQYF. CDR3 nucleotide sequence: TGTGCCAGCAGATCCGGACATGTCCAAGAGACCCAGTACTTC.

This chain connects TRBV30 to TRBJ2-3, with 8 positions matching TRBD2. Germline CDR1 and CDR2: GTSNPN and SVGIG (reference sequence). V trimming: 3 bases; J trimming: 4 bases; junction bases outside the gene matches: 9. There are 15 residues in the CDR3. The CDR3 spells CAWRIRGGWPDTQYF. In nucleotides, the CDR3 is TGTGCCTGGAGGATTCGGGGGGGATGGCCAGATACGCAGTATTTT.

This rearrangement joins TRBV30 to TRBJ1-2; tentatively, D is TRBD1 (6 bases). CDR1 is GTSNPN, CDR2 SVGIG, per germline (reference sequence). Trimming cost V 8 bases and J 8 bases, with 12 bases left between them. This CDR3 is built from 10 residues. CDR3 sequence (DNA): TGTGCCGTCGGGGGCTCGGGCTACACCTTC. As protein: CAVGGSGYTF.

This clone was seen more than once but under ten times. The chain links TRBV11-2 to TRBJ2-3; 11 nucleotides line up with TRBD2. This CDR3 region has 15 residues. Germline CDR1 and CDR2: SGHAT and FQNNGV. Trimming removed 4 bases from V and 1 base from J; junction bases left unmatched: 1. This CDR3 reads CASSSLAGGTDTQYF. CDR3 sequence (DNA): TGTGCCAGCAGCTCACTAGCGGGGGGCACAGATACGCAGTATTTT.

The V call is TRBV2, the J call TRBJ1-2, with 11 bases aligning to TRBD1. The CDR3 runs to 16 residues. Trimming at V came to 6 bases and at J to 5 bases, leaving 11 bases not matched to a gene. Per the germline V gene, CDR1 is SNHLY and CDR2 is FYNNEI. The CDR3 protein is CASREQPGQGVYGYTF. The CDR3 nucleotides read TGTGCCAGCAGGGAGCAACCGGGACAGGGGGTATATGGCTACACCTTC.

This clone was found many times. This sequence joins TRBV30 and TRBJ2-5; no definite D call. CDR1 and CDR2 from the germline V gene are GTSNPN and SVGIG (reference sequence). CDR3 size: 14 residues. Between the trimmed V and J ends, which lost 0 bases and 1 base, there was a span of 9 bases. The CDR3, as DNA: TGTGCCTGGAGTGTAAGCAGGCTCCAAGAGACCCAGTACTTC. It encodes CAWSVSRLQETQYF.

The chain has TRBV4-3 and TRBJ2-3; no firm D call. V was cut by 4 bases and J by 1 base, with 12 bases left in between. Per germline, CDR1 LGHNA and CDR2 YSLEER. This CDR3 comprises 15 residues. CDR3 residues: CASSRILQGTDTQYF. Here the CDR3 DNA reads TGCGCCAGCAGCCGCATACTTCAAGGCACAGATACGCAGTATTTT.

V usage is TRBV18 and J usage is TRBJ1-6; 9 bases are shared with TRBD1. With V trimmed by 4 bases and J by 9 bases, 10 bases remained unmatched. The CDR3 spans 16 residues. Looked up from germline, CDR1 is KGHSH and CDR2 is LQKENI. CDR3 sequence (DNA): TGTGCCAGCTCACTCGGGACAGGGTGGGGAATTTCACCCCTCCACTTT. Amino acids: CASSLGTGWGISPLHF.

This CDR3 reads CASSLGQGAVPLHF. The CDR3, as DNA: TGTGCCAGCAGCTTGGGACAGGGGGCTGTTCCCCTCCACTTT. This sequence joins TRBV13 and TRBJ1-6; 12 bases match TRBD1. J was trimmed by 13 bases and V by 3 bases; bases with no gene match: 4. The CDR3 length is 14 residues. Germline loops: CDR1 PRHDT, CDR2 FYEKMQ (reference sequence).

This clone was observed a handful of times. This chain joins TRBV6-5 and TRBJ1-4; the D is unclear. V lost 6 bases, J lost 2 bases, and 7 bases lay in between. CDR3 length: 13 residues. CDR1 is MNHEY, CDR2 SVGAGI, per germline. The CDR3 reads CASRQSTNEKLFF. As DNA, the CDR3 is TGTGCCAGCAGACAGTCCACTAATGAAAAACTGTTTTTT.

The chain links TRBV11-2 to TRBJ1-1; weak D call: TRBD1 (6 bases). Germline V lookup: CDR1 SGHAT, CDR2 FQNNGV. The CDR3 spans 13 residues. V gave up 4 bases and J gave up 0 bases, with 6 bases separating them. CDR3 protein: CASSWGLNTEAFF. The CDR3, as DNA: TGTGCCAGCAGCTGGGGGCTGAACACTGAAGCTTTCTTT.

The chain combines TRBV19 with TRBJ2-7, with no clear D. V lost 8 bases, J lost 6 bases, and 14 bases lay in between. Germline values: CDR1 LNHDA, CDR2 SQIVND (reference sequence). This CDR3 comprises 12 residues. The CDR3 loop is CASGWSGGEQYF. As DNA, the CDR3 is TGTGCCAGTGGATGGTCAGGTGGCGAGCAGTACTTC.

The V gene is TRBV15, the J gene TRBJ1-5; D might be TRBD1 (5 bases). The CDR3 runs to 14 residues. Germline loops: CDR1 LNHNV, CDR2 YYDKDF (reference sequence). Trimming left V 5 bases short and J 3 bases short, with 11 bases between. DNA of the CDR3: TGTGCCACCAGCCACGGGACTTACAATCAGCCCCAGCATTTT. Its protein product is CATSHGTYNQPQHF.

The rearrangement uses TRBV23-1 and TRBJ1-5, with D maybe TRBD1 (5 bases). TRBV23-1 is identified as an open reading frame with a role that is uncertain. This CDR3 has 14 amino acids. V lost 6 bases and J 7 bases, leaving 16 bases between the germline ends. In nucleotides, the CDR3 is TGCGCCAGCAGGCTCAGGGTTCTTGGACAGCCCCAGCATTTT. Its protein is CASRLRVLGQPQHF.

V is TRBV7-2 and J is TRBJ2-1, with D perhaps matching TRBD2 (6 bases). Between the trimmed V and J ends, which lost 5 bases and 4 bases, there was a span of 18 bases. Germline-derived CDR1 and CDR2 are SGHTA and FQGNSA. CDR3 length: 16 amino acids. The CDR3, as DNA: TGTGCCAGCAGCCCCCGGGCGGGGACTCCTTACAATGAGCAGTTCTTC. It translates to CASSPRAGTPYNEQFF.

The chain links TRBV15 to TRBJ2-5, with D maybe TRBD2 (5 bases). Germline CDR1 reads LNHNV; CDR2 reads YYDKDF (reference sequence). V was pared by 6 bases and J by 4 bases, with 12 bases between. The CDR3 sequence is 13 residues long. CDR3 loop: CATRVERAETQYF. The CDR3 coding sequence is TGTGCCACCAGGGTCGAGAGGGCAGAGACCCAGTACTTC. The full variable domain, in which reference TRBV15 and TRBJ2-5 provide the parts outside the CDR3, is DAMVIQNPRYQVTQFGKPVTLSCSQTLNHNVMYWYQQKSSQAPKLLFHYYDKDFNNEADTPDNFQSRRPNTSFCFLDIRSPGLGDTAMYLCATRVERAETQYFGPGTRLLVL.

This clone was seen only once. The chain is built from TRBV5-6 and TRBJ2-3; D unclear. The CDR3 totals 13 residues. Germline V CDR1 and CDR2: SGHDT, YYEEEE. Trimming removed 3 bases at V and 2 bases at J, with 7 bases between. In DNA form, the CDR3 reads TGTGCCAGCAGCTGGACGAACACAGATACGCAGTATTTT. Protein sequence: CASSWTNTDTQYF.

This clone was detected once. The rearrangement joins TRBV5-4 to TRBJ2-1; 11 nucleotides align to TRBD1. V shed 10 bases and J 7 bases; nucleotides not matched to a gene: 4. In germline, CDR1 is SGHNT, CDR2 YYREEE (reference sequence). The CDR3 has 12 amino acids. The CDR3 coding sequence is TGTGCCTCGGGGGACAGGGGGAATGAGCAGTTCTTC. Amino acids: CASGDRGNEQFF.

The chain joins TRBV30 to TRBJ1-2; 8 bases agree with TRBD1. This CDR3 is 14 amino acids long. After removal of 0 bases from V and 7 bases from J, the junction contained 7 bases not matched to a gene. Germline V gives CDR1 GTSNPN, CDR2 SVGIG (reference sequence). The DNA for the CDR3 is TGTGCCTGGAGTGTACAGGGCAGGGGGCTTGGCTACACCTTC. The encoded protein is CAWSVQGRGLGYTF.

V and J are TRBV6-5 and TRBJ2-7, with D possibly being TRBD1 (5 bases). Deletions cut 0 bases from V and 1 base from J, with 13 bases between. CDR3 length: 16 amino acids. The germline CDR1 and CDR2 sequences are MNHEY and SVGAGI. The CDR3 nucleotides are TGTGCCAGCAGTTACTCGTCGCGGCAGGGATCCTACGAGCAGTACTTC. It encodes CASSYSSRQGSYEQYF.

The chain couples TRBV7-8 to TRBJ2-2; D not resolved. The germline V gene encodes CDR1 SGHVS and CDR2 FQNEAQ. V was shortened by 1 base and J by 4 bases, with 4 bases between the two germline ends. The CDR3 is made up of 13 amino acids. The CDR3 DNA reads TGTGCCAGCAGCTTAGACAGCACCGGGGAGCTGTTTTTT. It is translated as CASSLDSTGELFF.

The V gene is TRBV10-2, the J gene TRBJ1-5; D is undetermined. The CDR3 totals 14 residues. Germline assignment: CDR1 WSHSY and CDR2 SAAADI. The V gene lost 4 bases and the J gene lost 9 bases, with 16 bases spanning the gap. CDR3 region: CASSGSTGHRPQHF. The CDR3 region has the DNA TGCGCCAGCAGTGGGAGCACCGGTCATCGGCCCCAGCATTTT.

The table lists this clone with a few counts. V usage is TRBV7-9 and J usage is TRBJ2-2, with a possible D match to TRBD1 (7 bases). The CDR3 is 17 residues long. V lost 0 bases, J lost 0 bases, and 11 bases lay in between. From germline, CDR1 is SEHNR and CDR2 FQNEAQ (reference sequence). CDR3 region: CASSLAGGQTNTGELFF. DNA of the CDR3: TGTGCCAGCAGCTTAGCGGGGGGACAGACGAACACCGGGGAGCTGTTTTTT.

This clone was picked up a small number of times. This chain uses TRBV2 with TRBJ1-5; 8 bases are a match to TRBD1. V shed 5 bases and J 3 bases; nucleotides not matched to a gene: 6. The CDR3 totals 15 residues. The V gene's germline CDR1 is SNHLY and CDR2 FYNNEI. The CDR3 here is CASSSWTGFNQPQHF. The CDR3 DNA reads as TGTGCCAGCAGTAGCTGGACAGGGTTCAATCAGCCCCAGCATTTT. The full variable domain, rest sourced from reference TRBV2 and TRBJ1-5, is EPEVTQTPSHQVTQMGQEVILRCVPISNHLYFYWYRQILGQKVEFLVSFYNNEISEKSEIFDDQFSVERPDGSNFTLKIRSTKLEDSAMYFCASSSWTGFNQPQHFGDGTRLSIL.

The chain recombines TRBV13 with TRBJ2-7; D is unresolved. Germline CDR1 reads PRHDT; CDR2 reads FYEKMQ (reference sequence). CDR3 length equals 13 residues. Trimming took off 6 bases at V and 3 bases at J, with 12 bases between the two ends. The DNA for the CDR3 is TGTGCCAGCAGTTCTCAGGAAATCTACGAGCAGTACTTC. Its translation: CASSSQEIYEQYF.